A selection of T cell receptor beta chains follows, all from one sample in a study of vaccination and CD4 T cells after COVID-19. TCRdb called the PCR reads again in MiXCR, with one record for every CDR3 protein. In the table there are fewer than 15,000 distinct CDR3 sequences, around 43% of which are singletons. No antigens are known for them. The material sequenced was CD4+ T cells from blood, cultured in vitro. The receptors originated from a human donor who had recovered from COVID-19. Both conserved end residues are part of each CDR3. The D gene is left open where the match is weak. Clone size appears in some rows only: once, few, many, or a class for an expanded clone.

TRBJ2-3,-,TRBV27,TRBD2,16,TGTGCCAGCAGTTTACTCCGGACTAGGCGCACAGATACGCAGTATTTT,CASSLLRTRRTDTQYF
TRBJ1-2,-,TRBV28,-,12,TGTGCCAGCAGTTACAATGTCTATGGCTACACCTTC,CASSYNVYGYTF
TRBJ1-5,-,TRBV7-2,TRBD1,18,TGTGCCAGCAGCTCGGGTTTCATGGCAGGGGGTAGCAATCAGCCCCAGCATTTT,CASSSGFMAGGSNQPQHF
TRBJ1-6,-,TRBV6-1,TRBD1,13,TGTGCCAGCGGCCGGGACAGGAATTCACCCCTCCACTTT,CASGRDRNSPLHF
TRBJ2-5,few,TRBV11-2,-,13,TGTGCCAGCAGCTTATCGGTGCGGGAGACCCAGTACTTC,CASSLSVRETQYF
TRBJ2-5,few,TRBV4-2,-,15,TGTGCCAGCAGCCAAGAAGGGTGGGTTGGAGAGACCCAGTACTTC,CASSQEGWVGETQYF
TRBJ1-1,-,TRBV18,-,16,TGTGCCAGCGCCCCAGGGGTTGGTAGGTTAGACACTGAAGCTTTCTTT,CASAPGVGRLDTEAFF
TRBJ2-1,-,TRBV5-4,TRBD1,17,TGTGCCAGCAGCTTGCGGACGGGACAGAAGGCGAACAATGAGCAGTTCTTC,CASSLRTGQKANNEQFF
TRBJ2-7,-,TRBV18,-,13,TGTGCCAGCTCACGGGAGAGATCCTACGAGCAGTACTTC,CASSRERSYEQYF
TRBJ2-7,few,TRBV2,-,14,TGTGCCAGCAGTGAACTGTTGAGCGGCTACGAGCAGTACTTC,CASSELLSGYEQYF
TRBJ2-5,few,TRBV25-1,TRBD1,14,TGTGCCAGCAGTGCGACAGGGTCGGAGGAGACCCAGTACTTC,CASSATGSEETQYF
TRBJ2-1,-,TRBV24-1,-,16,TGTGCCACCAGTGATGGGGGTCATAGCTCCTACAATGAGCAGTTCTTC,CATSDGGHSSYNEQFF
TRBJ2-6,-,TRBV6-5,-,16,TGTGCCAGCAGTTACCTAACAGGGACTGGGGCCAACGTCCTGACTTTC,CASSYLTGTGANVLTF
TRBJ2-5,-,TRBV6-1,TRBD1,15,TGTGCCAGCAGTGCGGAAACAGGGGGCCAAGAGACCCAGTACTTC,CASSAETGGQETQYF
TRBJ2-4,-,TRBV5-1,-,12,TGCGCCAGCAGCTTGGACGATGGACAGAGGTACTTC,CASSLDDGQRYF
TRBJ2-5,few,TRBV5-1,-,14,TGCGCCAGCAGCGAGGGCAGGGGGGGAGAGACCCAGTACTTC,CASSEGRGGETQYF
TRBJ1-1,-,TRBV28,-,13,TGTGCCACCCTATCGGGGAGTAACACTGAAGCTTTCTTT,CATLSGSNTEAFF
TRBJ2-1,-,TRBV6-1,TRBD2,16,TGTGCCAGCAGGACTACGGGGACTAGCGGGTACAATGAGCAGTTCTTC,CASRTTGTSGYNEQFF
TRBJ2-3,-,TRBV6-4,TRBD2,16,TGTGCCAGCAGTGAACAGCCAGCGGGAGTGACAGATACGCAGTATTTT,CASSEQPAGVTDTQYF
TRBJ2-7,-,TRBV23-1,TRBD2,15,TGCGCCAGCAGTCGGGCTAGCGGGAGACCCTACGAGCAGTACTTC,CASSRASGRPYEQYF
TRBJ2-5,-,TRBV23-1,-,12,TGCGCCAGCAGTCAAGAGGGGAAGACCCAGTACTTC,CASSQEGKTQYF
TRBJ1-4,-,TRBV6-1,-,14,TGTGCCAGCAGTGAACAACAGTCTAATGAAAAACTGTTTTTT,CASSEQQSNEKLFF
TRBJ2-7,-,TRBV20-1,TRBD1,16,TGCAGTGCCACCGGTCCGGACAGGGGGATATTGTACGAGCAGTACTTC,CSATGPDRGILYEQYF
TRBJ2-3,-,TRBV5-1,-,14,TGCGCCAGCAGCAAGGACTCCGGAACAGATACGCAGTATTTT,CASSKDSGTDTQYF
TRBJ2-5,-,TRBV15,-,17,TGTGCCACCCTTAGGGGCAACACGGGGCCTGTATCGGAGACCCAGTACTTC,CATLRGNTGPVSETQYF
TRBJ1-2,few,TRBV7-2,-,16,TGTGCCAGCAGCTTCTCAGTACAGGGTGCGAGGGATGGCTACACCTTC,CASSFSVQGARDGYTF
TRBJ2-5,few,TRBV20-1,TRBD2,16,TGCAGTGCCGGGACTAGCGGGAGGGGTGGGCAAGAGACCCAGTACTTC,CSAGTSGRGGQETQYF
TRBJ1-4,-,TRBV25-1,-,15,TGTGCCAGCACCCCGGGACATACTCGGAATGAAAAACTGTTTTTT,CASTPGHTRNEKLFF
TRBJ2-7,few,TRBV5-1,-,14,TGCGCCAGCAGCTCCACGGCCGGTACCTACGAGCAGTACTTC,CASSSTAGTYEQYF
TRBJ2-1,few,TRBV20-1,-,13,TGCAGTGCTAGAGCGGGAGTGATTGAGGAGCAGTTCTTC,CSARAGVIEEQFF